These T cell receptor beta chains were read from a single sample in a study of CD8 T cells in Susac syndrome. Each CDR3 protein is one row after TCRdb ran MiXCR on the immunoSEQ multiplex PCR reads. The data show around 270,000 distinct CDR3 sequences, about 91% seen once. The specimen was CD8+ T cells from PBMCs. Receptors originate from a human donor with multiple sclerosis. Both conserved end residues are part of each CDR3. The D gene is left open where the match is weak. Clone size is not always given. Where it is, it says once, few, many or a class for expanded clones.

>TRBD1|TRBV29-1|-|TRBJ2-7
CSVERTGYHEQYF
TGCAGCGTAGAACGGACAGGGTACCACGAGCAGTACTTC
>-|TRBV6-1|-|TRBJ1-6
CASSLRGERISPLHF
TGTGCCAGCAGCCTGCGAGGGGAAAGAATTTCACCCCTCCACTTT
>TRBD1|TRBV6-1|-|TRBJ2-4
CASSEGQGRNIQYF
TGTGCCAGCAGTGAGGGACAGGGCCGAAACATTCAGTACTTC
>-|TRBV5-1|-|TRBJ2-7
CASSLSGLSPGTYEQYF
TGCGCCAGCAGCTTGTCCGGACTCTCCCCGGGGACCTACGAGCAGTACTTC
>TRBD1|TRBV19|-|TRBJ1-1
CASRKQGETEAFF
TGTGCCAGTAGGAAACAGGGGGAAACTGAAGCTTTCTTT
>-|TRBV2|-|TRBJ2-7
CASSDGYYEQYF
TGTGCCAGCAGTGACGGCTACTACGAGCAGTACTTC
>TRBD1|TRBV28|-|TRBJ2-1
CASSLPGTATNNEQFF
TGTGCCAGCAGCTTACCTGGGACAGCAACCAACAATGAGCAGTTCTTC
>TRBD1|TRBV7-9|-|TRBJ2-5
CASSLVGQGEETQYF
TGTGCCAGCAGCTTAGTGGGACAGGGGGAAGAGACCCAGTACTTC
>-|TRBV10-3|once|TRBJ1-1
CAISPREGNTEAFF
TGTGCCATCAGCCCCAGGGAGGGGAACACTGAAGCTTTCTTT
>-|TRBV5-8|-|TRBJ2-7
CASSLFGGPTYEQYF
TGTGCCAGCAGCTTGTTTGGCGGACCTACCTACGAGCAGTACTTC
>-|TRBV7-9|-|TRBJ1-4
CASSPPRGRPPGEKLFF
TGTGCCAGCAGCCCCCCGAGGGGCAGACCACCTGGGGAAAAACTGTTTTTT
>-|TRBV7-9|-|TRBJ1-5
CASSPPGQPQHF
TGTGCCAGCAGCCCCCCCGGTCAGCCCCAGCATTTT
>-|TRBV29-1|-|TRBJ1-1
CSVVWTQEAFF
TGCAGCGTTGTGTGGACACAAGAAGCTTTCTTT
>-|TRBV7-2|few|TRBJ2-1
CASSFMADYNEQFF
TGTGCCAGCAGCTTTATGGCCGACTACAATGAGCAGTTCTTC
>TRBD1|TRBV27|-|TRBJ2-1
CASSPGTDPYNEQFF
TGTGCCAGCAGCCCCGGGACAGACCCATACAATGAGCAGTTCTTC
>-|TRBV14|-|TRBJ2-1
CASPTCNEQFF
TGTGCCAGCCCGACCTGCAATGAGCAGTTCTTC
>-|TRBV6-5|few|TRBJ2-2
CASSTTDTGELFF
TGTGCCAGCAGCACTACCGACACCGGGGAGCTGTTTTTT
>-|TRBV14|few|TRBJ2-7
CASSQDRYEQYF
TGTGCCAGCAGCCAAGATCGGTACGAGCAGTACTTC
>-|TRBV14|-|TRBJ2-2
CASSQDWGTGGELFF
TGTGCCAGCAGCCAAGATTGGGGGACCGGCGGGGAGCTGTTTTTT
>-|TRBV15|-|TRBJ2-2
CATSRLAPTGELFF
TGTGCCACCAGCAGACTAGCGCCCACCGGGGAGCTGTTTTTT
>-|TRBV28|-|TRBJ2-7
CEIGEQYF
TGTGAGATAGGCGAGCAGTACTTC
>TRBD1|TRBV20-1|-|TRBJ1-5
CSASDRATYSNQPQHF
TGCAGTGCTAGCGACAGGGCAACCTATAGCAATCAGCCCCAGCATTTT
>TRBD1|TRBV5-1|few|TRBJ2-7
CASSLEGQGAYEQYF
TGTGCCAGCAGCTTGGAGGGACAGGGGGCCTACGAGCAGTACTTC
>-|TRBV7-9|few|TRBJ1-5
CASSLDSSNQPQHF
TGTGCCAGCAGCTTAGACAGTAGCAATCAGCCCCAGCATTTT
>TRBD2|TRBV30|-|TRBJ2-2
CAWSWLAGHTGELFF
TGTGCCTGGAGTTGGCTAGCGGGGCACACCGGGGAGCTGTTTTTT
>-|TRBV30|few|TRBJ2-7
CAWSYLVHHEQYF
TGTGCCTGGAGTTACTTGGTCCACCACGAGCAGTACTTC
>-|TRBV29-1|-|TRBJ2-2
CSVPGQGGTGELFF
TGCAGCGTTCCCGGACAGGGAGGGACCGGGGAGCTGTTTTTT
>-|TRBV20-1|-|TRBJ1-1
CSARQEEIEAFF
TGCAGTGCTCGACAGGAGGAGATTGAAGCTTTCTTT
>-|TRBV6-1|-|TRBJ2-7
CASSERDRLSYEQYF
TGTGCCAGCAGTGAGAGGGACCGCCTCTCCTACGAGCAGTACTTC
>TRBD1|TRBV20-1|-|TRBJ2-4
CSARGDRGPVVKNIQYF
TGCAGTGCTAGGGGGGACAGGGGTCCCGTTGTCAAAAACATTCAGTACTTC
>TRBD2|TRBV7-4|-|TRBJ2-1
CASSLVSGRSEQFF
TGTGCCAGCAGCTTAGTTAGCGGGAGATCTGAGCAGTTCTTC
>-|TRBV20-1|-|TRBJ2-7
CSARKNGVYEQYF
TGCAGTGCTAGGAAGAATGGGGTCTACGAGCAGTACTTC
>-|TRBV11-2|-|TRBJ1-6
CASFGGTYNSPLHF
TGTGCCAGCTTCGGGGGAACCTATAATTCACCCCTCCACTTT
>-|TRBV9|-|TRBJ2-7
CASSVDAGQTYEQYF
TGTGCCAGCAGCGTAGACGCGGGACAGACCTACGAGCAGTACTTC
>-|TRBV7-9|once|TRBJ2-1
CASSAGVEGVPSYNEQFF
TGTGCCAGTTCAGCTGGTGTGGAGGGGGTGCCCTCCTACAATGAGCAGTTCTTC
>-|TRBV9|-|TRBJ2-1
CASSAWGNEQFF
TGTGCCAGCAGCGCCTGGGGCAATGAGCAGTTCTTC
>TRBD2|TRBV7-6|once|TRBJ2-3
CASSLGGGRTDTQYF
TGTGCCAGCAGCTTGGGCGGGGGACGCACAGATACGCAGTATTTT
>TRBD1|TRBV7-9|once|TRBJ2-5
CASSHSSGRGLKETQYF
TGTGCCAGCAGCCATTCGTCGGGCAGGGGGCTCAAAGAGACCCAGTACTTC
>TRBD1|TRBV27|few|TRBJ1-2
CASSVGTGKNYGYTF
TGTGCCAGCAGCGTCGGGACAGGGAAGAACTATGGCTACACCTTC
>-|TRBV15|-|TRBJ2-2
CATSRAAQANGELFF
TGTGCCACCAGCAGAGCTGCACAGGCAAACGGGGAGCTGTTTTTT
>TRBD1|TRBV7-7|few|TRBJ1-1
CASSRRGRTEAFF
TGTGCTAGCAGCCGCAGGGGGCGAACTGAAGCTTTCTTT
>-|TRBV12-3/TRBV12-4|-|TRBJ1-1
CASRSTGTEAFF
TGTGCCAGCCGCTCTACCGGGACTGAAGCTTTCTTT
>TRBD2|TRBV7-2|-|TRBJ2-1
CASSTTSGSSYNEQFF
TGTGCCAGCAGCACGACTAGCGGGAGCTCCTACAATGAGCAGTTCTTC
>TRBD1|TRBV6-5|-|TRBJ2-7
CASSYSKGDRDPYEQYF
TGTGCCAGCAGTTACTCGAAGGGAGACAGGGACCCCTACGAGCAGTACTTC
>TRBD1|TRBV6-2/TRBV6-3|-|TRBJ2-2
CASSPDRGLGTGELFF
TGTGCCAGCAGTCCCGACAGGGGGCTTGGCACCGGGGAGCTGTTTTTT
>-|TRBV29-1|once|TRBJ1-2
CSVATAWGGYTF
TGCAGCGTTGCGACGGCCTGGGGTGGCTACACCTTC
>-|TRBV7-2|-|TRBJ2-7
CASSTMGSSYEQYF
TGTGCCAGCAGCACGATGGGTTCCTCCTACGAGCAGTACTTC
>-|TRBV7-9|-|TRBJ1-1
CASSLGPGTNTEAFF
TGTGCCAGCAGCTTGGGGCCAGGGACGAACACTGAAGCTTTCTTT
>-|TRBV5-6|-|TRBJ1-2
CASSPPLGVSYGYTF
TGTGCCAGCAGCCCCCCACTGGGGGTTTCCTATGGCTACACCTTC
>-|TRBV4-3|-|TRBJ1-1
CASSQDRVGRLNTEAFF
TGCGCCAGCAGCCAAGATCGGGTGGGAAGATTGAACACTGAAGCTTTCTTT
>-|TRBV7-2|-|TRBJ2-7
CASSLGSWTDSSYEQYF
TGTGCCAGCAGCTTGGGCTCTTGGACCGATAGCTCCTACGAGCAGTACTTC
>-|TRBV4-1|-|TRBJ2-2
CASNGGGELFF
TGCGCCAGCAATGGCGGCGGGGAGCTGTTTTTT
>TRBD2|TRBV27|-|TRBJ2-1
CASSNPTSGKNEQFF
TGTGCCAGCAGTAACCCGACTAGCGGGAAAAATGAGCAGTTCTTC
>TRBD2|TRBV7-7|-|TRBJ2-7
CASSPTRTSFGEQYF
TGTGCTAGCAGCCCAACCCGGACTAGCTTCGGTGAGCAGTACTTC
>-|TRBV7-8|-|TRBJ2-1
CASSLRGEQVNNEQFF
TGTGCCAGCAGCTTAAGGGGGGAACAGGTTAACAATGAGCAGTTCTTC
>TRBD1|TRBV28|-|TRBJ2-3
CASRPGQGDTDTQYF
TGTGCCAGCAGGCCCGGACAGGGAGACACAGATACGCAGTATTTT
>-|TRBV5-1|-|TRBJ2-7
CASSLAPGQTYEQYF
TGCGCCAGCAGCTTGGCCCCCGGCCAGACCTACGAGCAGTACTTC
>-|TRBV30|few|TRBJ2-1
CAWSVGVHEQFF
TGTGCCTGGAGTGTAGGGGTTCATGAGCAGTTCTTC
>-|TRBV11-1|-|TRBJ2-2
CASSLTVDRFAEGELFF
TGTGCCAGCAGCTTAACAGTCGACAGGTTTGCGGAGGGGGAGCTGTTTTTT
>-|TRBV11-2|once|TRBJ1-1
CASSLRSIQTVNTEAFF
TGTGCCAGCAGCCTTAGATCTATACAGACGGTGAACACTGAAGCTTTCTTT